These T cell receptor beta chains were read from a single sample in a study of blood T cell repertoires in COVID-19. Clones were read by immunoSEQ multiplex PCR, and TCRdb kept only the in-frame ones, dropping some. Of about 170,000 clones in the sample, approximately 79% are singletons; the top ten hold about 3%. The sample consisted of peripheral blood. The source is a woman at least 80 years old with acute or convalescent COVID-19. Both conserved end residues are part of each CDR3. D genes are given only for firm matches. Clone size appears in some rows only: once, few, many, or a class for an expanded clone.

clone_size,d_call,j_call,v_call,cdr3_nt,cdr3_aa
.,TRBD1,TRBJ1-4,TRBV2,TGTGCCAGCAGCAAAGAACAGGGGTGGGATGAAAAACTGTTTTTT,CASSKEQGWDEKLFF
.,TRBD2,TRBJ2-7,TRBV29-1,TGCAGCGGCCGGCCGGGACTAGTCGGCGAGCAGTACTTC,CSGRPGLVGEQYF
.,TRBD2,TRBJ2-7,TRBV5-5,TGTGCCAGCAGCTTGGAACTAGCGGGAGGGTTTGCCCCCTACGAGCAGTACTTC,CASSLELAGGFAPYEQYF
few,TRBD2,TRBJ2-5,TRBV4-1,TGCGCCAGCAGCCAAGGGGGACTAGCGGGATCAGAGACCCAGTACTTC,CASSQGGLAGSETQYF
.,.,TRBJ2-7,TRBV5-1,TGCGCCAGCAGCTCCCAGGGACACTACGAGCAGTACTTC,CASSSQGHYEQYF
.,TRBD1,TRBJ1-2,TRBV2,TGTGCCAGCAGTCCGCCGGGACAGAAAATTGGCTACACCTTC,CASSPPGQKIGYTF
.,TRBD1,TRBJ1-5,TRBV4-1,TGCGCCAGCAGCCAGGCAACAGGGGCTCTCGGTCAGCCCCAGCATTTT,CASSQATGALGQPQHF
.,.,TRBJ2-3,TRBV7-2,TGTGCCAGCAGCCAAGGGGGTATAAGCACAGATACGCAGTATTTT,CASSQGGISTDTQYF
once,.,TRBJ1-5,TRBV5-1,TGCGCCAGCAGCTTGGACTCGCCGAGTGGCAATCAGCCCCAGCATTTT,CASSLDSPSGNQPQHF
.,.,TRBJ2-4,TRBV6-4,TGTGCCACCCATGGCGGGCCGCGGGCCAAAAACATTCAGTACTTC,CATHGGPRAKNIQYF
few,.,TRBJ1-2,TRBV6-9,TGTGCCAGCACCTGCGGCCGGGGCTACACCTTC,CASTCGRGYTF
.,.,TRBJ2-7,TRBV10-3,TGTGCCATCAGTGAGTCGAGGGGGAACCCCTACGAGCAGTACTTC,CAISESRGNPYEQYF
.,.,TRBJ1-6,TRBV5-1,TGCGCCAGCAGCCTGACGGCCTCCCCAGGAAGAAATTCACCCCTCCACTTT,CASSLTASPGRNSPLHF
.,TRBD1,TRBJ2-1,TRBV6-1,TGTGCCAGCAGTGCCTTGGGACAGGGGGTTGGGGATGAGCAGTTCTTC,CASSALGQGVGDEQFF
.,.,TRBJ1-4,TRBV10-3,TGTGCCATCAGCCAGACCACCGGCCAGGGAAAACTGTTTTTT,CAISQTTGQGKLFF
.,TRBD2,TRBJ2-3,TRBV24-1,TGTGCCACCAGTGATCCCGGGACTAGCGGGACAGATACGCAGTATTTT,CATSDPGTSGTDTQYF
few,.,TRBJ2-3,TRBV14,TGTGCCAGCAGCCCGCCCGGGTCCAACACAGATACGCAGTATTTT,CASSPPGSNTDTQYF
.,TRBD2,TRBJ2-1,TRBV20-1,TGCAGTGCTAGTCAGCGGGAGGGCCTGAATGAGCAGTTCTTC,CSASQREGLNEQFF
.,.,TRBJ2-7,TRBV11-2,TGTGCCAGCAGCCGGACCGGGACTCCTTACGAGCAGTACTTC,CASSRTGTPYEQYF
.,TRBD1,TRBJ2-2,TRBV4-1,TGCGCCAGCAGCCGTGGGACAGGTTTCACCGGGGAGCTGTTTTTT,CASSRGTGFTGELFF
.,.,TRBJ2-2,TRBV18,TGTGCCAGCTCAGGACTTAGGAACACCGGGGAGCTGTTTTTT,CASSGLRNTGELFF
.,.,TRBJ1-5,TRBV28,TGTGCCAGCAGTTTGGAGGATAGCAATCAGCCCCAGCATTTT,CASSLEDSNQPQHF
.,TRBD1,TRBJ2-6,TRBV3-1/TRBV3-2,TGTGCCAGCAGGCCGGGACAGGGCAGTGGCTCTGGGGCCAACGTCCTGACTTTC,CASRPGQGSGSGANVLTF
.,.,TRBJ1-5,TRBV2,TGTGCCAGCAGTTTGGGCCAGGGAGGACAGCCCCAGCATTTT,CASSLGQGGQPQHF